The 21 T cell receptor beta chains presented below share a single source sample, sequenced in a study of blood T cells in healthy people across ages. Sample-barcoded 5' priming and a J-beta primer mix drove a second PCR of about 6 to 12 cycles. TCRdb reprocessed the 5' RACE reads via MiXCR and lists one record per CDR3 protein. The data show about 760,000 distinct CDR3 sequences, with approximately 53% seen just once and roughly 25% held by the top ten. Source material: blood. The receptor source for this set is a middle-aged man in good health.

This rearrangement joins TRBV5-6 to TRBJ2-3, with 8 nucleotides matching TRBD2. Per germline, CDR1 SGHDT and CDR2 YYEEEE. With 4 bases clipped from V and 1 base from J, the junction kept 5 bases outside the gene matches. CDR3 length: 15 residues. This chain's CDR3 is CASSRTAGGTDTQYF. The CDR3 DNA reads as TGTGCCAGCAGCCGTACAGCGGGAGGCACAGATACGCAGTATTTT.

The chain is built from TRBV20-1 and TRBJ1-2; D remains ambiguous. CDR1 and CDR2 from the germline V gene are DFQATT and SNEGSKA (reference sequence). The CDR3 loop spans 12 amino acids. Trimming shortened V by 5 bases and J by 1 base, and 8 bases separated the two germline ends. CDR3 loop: CSALENNYGYTF. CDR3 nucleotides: TGCAGTGCTCTAGAGAATAACTATGGCTACACCTTC.

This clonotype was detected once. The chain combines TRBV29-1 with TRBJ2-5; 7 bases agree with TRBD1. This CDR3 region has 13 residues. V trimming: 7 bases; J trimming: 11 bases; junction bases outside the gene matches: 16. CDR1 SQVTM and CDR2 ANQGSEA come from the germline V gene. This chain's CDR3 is CSGTGTANNEQYF. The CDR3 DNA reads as TGCAGCGGGACCGGGACAGCAAACAATGAGCAGTACTTC.

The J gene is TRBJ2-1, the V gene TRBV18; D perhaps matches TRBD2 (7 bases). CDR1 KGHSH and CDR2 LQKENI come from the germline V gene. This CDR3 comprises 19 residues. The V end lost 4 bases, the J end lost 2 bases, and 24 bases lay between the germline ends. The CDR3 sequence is CASSQGGGHETTTYNEQFF. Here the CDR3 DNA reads TGTGCCAGCTCACAGGGGGGAGGGCACGAAACCACTACCTACAATGAGCAGTTCTTC.

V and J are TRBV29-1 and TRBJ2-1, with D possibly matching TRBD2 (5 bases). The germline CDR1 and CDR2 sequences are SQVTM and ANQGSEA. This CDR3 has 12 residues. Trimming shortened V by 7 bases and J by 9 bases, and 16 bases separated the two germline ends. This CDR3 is CSAGLDWREQFF. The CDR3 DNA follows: TGCAGCGCCGGACTCGATTGGCGTGAGCAGTTCTTC.

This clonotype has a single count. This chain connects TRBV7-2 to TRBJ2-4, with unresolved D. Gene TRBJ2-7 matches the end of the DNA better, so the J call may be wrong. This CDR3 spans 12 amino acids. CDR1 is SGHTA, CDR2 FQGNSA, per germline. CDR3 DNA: TGTGCCAGCAGCGAACAGAGCTACGAGCAGTACTTC. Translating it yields CASSEQSYEQYF.

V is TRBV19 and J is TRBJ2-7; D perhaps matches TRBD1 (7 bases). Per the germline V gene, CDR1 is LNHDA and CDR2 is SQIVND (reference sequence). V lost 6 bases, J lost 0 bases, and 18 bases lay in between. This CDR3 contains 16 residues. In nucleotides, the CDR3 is TGTGCCAGTAGCCGCCAGGGGGGTAGCCACTCCTACGAGCAGTACTTC. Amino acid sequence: CASSRQGGSHSYEQYF.

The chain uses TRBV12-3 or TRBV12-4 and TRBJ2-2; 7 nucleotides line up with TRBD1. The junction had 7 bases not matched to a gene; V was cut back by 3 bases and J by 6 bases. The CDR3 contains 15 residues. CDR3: CASSLGPGGSGELFF. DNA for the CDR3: TGTGCCAGCAGTTTGGGCCCAGGGGGATCCGGGGAGCTGTTTTTT.

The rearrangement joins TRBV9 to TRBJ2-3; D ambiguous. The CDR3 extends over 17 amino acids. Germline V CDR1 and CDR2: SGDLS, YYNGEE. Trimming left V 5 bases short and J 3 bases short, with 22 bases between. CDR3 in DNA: TGTGCCAGCAGTTTAGAGCCGGCTGTTGGGCTGACAGATACGCAGTATTTT. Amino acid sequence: CASSLEPAVGLTDTQYF.

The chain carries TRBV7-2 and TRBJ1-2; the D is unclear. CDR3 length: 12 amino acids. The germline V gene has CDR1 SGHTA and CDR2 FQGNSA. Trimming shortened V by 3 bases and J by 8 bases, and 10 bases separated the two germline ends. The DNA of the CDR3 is TGTGCCAGCAGCTTTATCATGGGGGGCTACACCTTC. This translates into CASSFIMGGYTF.

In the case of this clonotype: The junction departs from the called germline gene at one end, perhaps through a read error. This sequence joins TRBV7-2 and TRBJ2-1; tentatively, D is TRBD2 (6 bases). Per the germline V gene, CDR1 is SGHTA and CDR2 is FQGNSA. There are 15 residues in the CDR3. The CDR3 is CASSLGHGGVNGQFF. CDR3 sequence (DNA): TGTGCCAGCAGCTTAGGACACGGAGGGGTCAATGGGCAGTTCTTC.

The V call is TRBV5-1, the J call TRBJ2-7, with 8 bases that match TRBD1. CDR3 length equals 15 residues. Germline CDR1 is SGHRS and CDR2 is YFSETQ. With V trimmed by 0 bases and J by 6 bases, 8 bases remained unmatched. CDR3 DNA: TGCGCCAGCAGCTTGGAAACAGGGGGAGGACGCGAGCAGTACTTC. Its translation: CASSLETGGGREQYF.

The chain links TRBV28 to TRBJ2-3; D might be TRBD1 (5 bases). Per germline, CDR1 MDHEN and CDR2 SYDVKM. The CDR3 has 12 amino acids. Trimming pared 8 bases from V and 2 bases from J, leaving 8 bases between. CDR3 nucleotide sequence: TGTGCCAGCGTGGGGCCCACAGATACGCAGTATTTT. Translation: CASVGPTDTQYF.

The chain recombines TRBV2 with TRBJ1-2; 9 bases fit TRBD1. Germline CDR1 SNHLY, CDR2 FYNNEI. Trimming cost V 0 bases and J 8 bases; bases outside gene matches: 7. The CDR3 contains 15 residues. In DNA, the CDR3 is TGTGCCAGCAGTGAAGCGCCCCGGACAGGGGAAGGCTACACCTTC. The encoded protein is CASSEAPRTGEGYTF.

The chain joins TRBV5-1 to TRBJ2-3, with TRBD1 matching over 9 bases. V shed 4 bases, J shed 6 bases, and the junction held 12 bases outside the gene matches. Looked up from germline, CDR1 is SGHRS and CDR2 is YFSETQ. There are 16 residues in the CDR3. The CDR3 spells CASSPYGTGMVDTQYF. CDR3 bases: TGCGCCAGCAGCCCCTACGGGACAGGGATGGTTGATACGCAGTATTTT. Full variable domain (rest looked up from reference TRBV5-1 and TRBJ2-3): KAGVTQTPRYLIKTRGQQVTLSCSPISGHRSVSWYQQTPGQGLQFLFEYFSETQRNKGNFPGRFSGRQFSNSRSEMNVSTLELGDSALYLCASSPYGTGMVDTQYFGPGTRLTVL.

CDR3 protein: CASNLGGGNEQFF. In DNA, the CDR3 is TGTGCCAGCAATCTCGGGGGGGGTAATGAGCAGTTCTTC. The J gene is TRBJ2-1, the V gene TRBV27, with 8 bases matching TRBD2. V trimming: 7 bases; J trimming: 7 bases; junction bases outside the gene matches: 6. CDR1 MNHEY and CDR2 SMNVEV come from the germline V gene (reference sequence). CDR3 length: 13 amino acids.

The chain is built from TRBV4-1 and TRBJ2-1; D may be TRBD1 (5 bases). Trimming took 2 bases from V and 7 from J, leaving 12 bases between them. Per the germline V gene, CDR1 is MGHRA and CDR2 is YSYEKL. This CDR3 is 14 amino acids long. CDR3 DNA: TGCGCCAGCAGCCAACAGGGTTTGTTGAATGAGCAGTTCTTC. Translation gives CASSQQGLLNEQFF.

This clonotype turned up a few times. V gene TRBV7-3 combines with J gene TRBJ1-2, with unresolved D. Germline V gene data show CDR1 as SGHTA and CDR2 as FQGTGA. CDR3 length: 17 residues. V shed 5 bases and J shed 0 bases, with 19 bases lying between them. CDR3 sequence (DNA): TGTGCCAGCAGCCCGACTTCGGGCCAACAAGCTAACTATGGCTACACCTTC. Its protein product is CASSPTSGQQANYGYTF. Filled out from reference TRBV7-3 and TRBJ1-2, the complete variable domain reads GAGVSQTPSNKVTEKGKYVELRCDPISGHTALYWYRQSLGQGPEFLIYFQGTGAADDSGLPNDRFFAVRPEGSVSTLKIQRTERGDSAVYLCASSPTSGQQANYGYTFGSGTRLTVV.

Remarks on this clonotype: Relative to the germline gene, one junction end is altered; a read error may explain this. The CDR3 region is CASSLRQGERINTDTEYF. The DNA for the CDR3 is TGTGCCAGCAGTTTAAGGCAGGGAGAAAGAATCAACACAGATACGGAGTATTTT. This rearrangement joins TRBV12-3 or TRBV12-4 to TRBJ2-3, with D perhaps being TRBD1 or TRBD2 (5 bases each). The CDR3 has 18 residues.

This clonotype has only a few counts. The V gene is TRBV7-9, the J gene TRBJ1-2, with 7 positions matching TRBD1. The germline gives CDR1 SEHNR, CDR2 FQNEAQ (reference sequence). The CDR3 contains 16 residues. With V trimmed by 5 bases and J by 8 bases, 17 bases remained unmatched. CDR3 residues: CASSQGEGIRSGGYTF. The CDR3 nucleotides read TGTGCCAGCAGCCAGGGGGAGGGGATCCGAAGTGGAGGCTACACCTTC.

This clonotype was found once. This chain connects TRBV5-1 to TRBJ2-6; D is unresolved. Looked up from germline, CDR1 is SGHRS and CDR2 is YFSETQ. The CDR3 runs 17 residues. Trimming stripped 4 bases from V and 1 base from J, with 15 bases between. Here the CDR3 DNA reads TGCGCCAGCAGCGACCTTCCGGGCCGGTCTGGGGCCAACGTCCTGACTTTC. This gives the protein CASSDLPGRSGANVLTF.